This TCR beta chain was obtained from a study of beta chain features in type 1 diabetes. The authors reverse transcribed all of the isolated RNA, so sequencing captured expressed TCRB transcripts. Assay: immunoSEQ multiplex PCR; the TCRdb copy retains only in-frame clones and omits some. The sample carries 350,000 or so clones, 20% recorded once. Germline V gives CDR1 SNHLY, CDR2 FYNNEI. This CDR3 is 14 amino acids long. Trimming stripped 7 bases from V and 1 base from J, with 14 bases between. There are a few counts of this clone. The rearrangement links TRBV2 to TRBJ2-7, with D possibly being TRBD1 (6 bases). Input material: naive CD4+ T cells from blood. The sequence came from a woman under 30 in good health. CDR3 protein: CASKLQGRSYEQYF. The CDR3 DNA reads TGTGCCAGCAAGTTACAGGGAAGGTCCTACGAGCAGTACTTC.